These T cell receptor beta chains were read from a single sample in a study of T cells in Graves' hyperthyroidism and ophthalmopathy. TCRdb processed the multiplex PCR reads anew with MiXCR; each CDR3 protein has one entry. The sample has about 210,000 distinct CDR3 sequences, approximately 16% seen once. Input material: blood. These receptors were obtained from a man aged 40-50 years with Graves' hyperthyroidism. Each CDR3 is given with its conserved first and last residue. The order of the fields is CDR3 DNA, CDR3 protein, D gene, J gene, clone size, CDR3 length, V gene. D genes are given only for firm matches. The listing skips clone size in some rows; elsewhere it reads once, few, many or a size class.

DNA: TGTGCCAGCAGTGACGGGGGGGGGTACACTGAAGCTTTCTTT
CDR3: CASSDGGGYTEAFF
D: .
J: TRBJ1-1
size: .
length: 14
V: TRBV25-1

DNA: TGTGCCAGCAGTCCCACTCTCGAAGAGCAGTACTTC
CDR3: CASSPTLEEQYF
D: .
J: TRBJ2-7
size: many
length: 12
V: TRBV6-1

DNA: TGCGCCAGCAGCTTGGAGGCAGGGGGCGCGTTCGGGGAGCTGTTTTTT
CDR3: CASSLEAGGAFGELFF
D: TRBD1
J: TRBJ2-2
size: many
length: 16
V: TRBV5-1

DNA: TGTGCCAGCAGGGGGTTGTCCGTGCGGGGGGTTGAGCAGTTCTTC
CDR3: CASRGLSVRGVEQFF
D: TRBD2
J: TRBJ2-1
size: few
length: 15
V: TRBV6-1

DNA: TGTGCCAGCACCACGGGACGGATCTATGGCTACACCTTC
CDR3: CASTTGRIYGYTF
D: .
J: TRBJ1-2
size: many
length: 13
V: TRBV28

DNA: TGTGCCAGCAGTAAGGAAGATAACAATGAGCAGTTCTTC
CDR3: CASSKEDNNEQFF
D: .
J: TRBJ2-1
size: many
length: 13
V: TRBV11-3

DNA: TGTGCCAGCAGCTATCTGGGACAGGAGTACAATGAGCAGTTCTTC
CDR3: CASSYLGQEYNEQFF
D: TRBD1
J: TRBJ2-1
size: .
length: 15
V: TRBV11-2

DNA: TGTGCCAGCTTGGGACAGTGGGACACGGGGGGCTACACCTTC
CDR3: CASLGQWDTGGYTF
D: TRBD1
J: TRBJ1-2
size: many
length: 14
V: TRBV3-1

DNA: TGTGCCAGCAGTTGGAACGTGTTGCTCTCTGGGGCCAACGTCCTGACTTTC
CDR3: CASSWNVLLSGANVLTF
D: .
J: TRBJ2-6
size: many
length: 17
V: TRBV7-9

DNA: TGTGCCAGCAGTCTAGCGGGGGGGAAATACGAGCAGTACTTC
CDR3: CASSLAGGKYEQYF
D: TRBD2
J: TRBJ2-7
size: many
length: 14
V: TRBV3-1

DNA: TGTGCCAGCAGACCTACAGGGGGCGCAGAGACCCAGTACTTC
CDR3: CASRPTGGAETQYF
D: TRBD1
J: TRBJ2-5
size: .
length: 14
V: TRBV7-9

DNA: TGTGCCAGCAGCTTGGGAGTTGGGGCGGTGAACACTGAAGCTTTCTTT
CDR3: CASSLGVGAVNTEAFF
D: .
J: TRBJ1-1
size: .
length: 16
V: TRBV5-6

DNA: TGTGCCTGGAACTCCGGGACAGGGTCCTACGAGCAGTACTTC
CDR3: CAWNSGTGSYEQYF
D: TRBD1
J: TRBJ2-7
size: many
length: 14
V: TRBV30

DNA: TGCAGTGCTAGCTTCCAGAACACCGGGGAGCTGTTTTTT
CDR3: CSASFQNTGELFF
D: .
J: TRBJ2-2
size: many
length: 13
V: TRBV20-1

DNA: TGCGCCAGCAGCTTACGAGGGGTAAACCAAGAGACCCAGTACTTC
CDR3: CASSLRGVNQETQYF
D: .
J: TRBJ2-5
size: many
length: 15
V: TRBV5-1

DNA: TGCGCCAGCAGCTCAACAGGGGGCGGGTACACTGAAGCTTTCTTT
CDR3: CASSSTGGGYTEAFF
D: TRBD1
J: TRBJ1-1
size: few
length: 15
V: TRBV5-1

DNA: TGTGCCAGCAGTGCCCTTCTAGCGGGGGGATCCCTTTTATACAATGAGCAGTTCTTC
CDR3: CASSALLAGGSLLYNEQFF
D: TRBD2
J: TRBJ2-1
size: .
length: 19
V: TRBV12-3/TRBV12-4

DNA: TGTGCCAGCAGCGAAGGACAGTACACTGAAGCTTTCTTT
CDR3: CASSEGQYTEAFF
D: .
J: TRBJ1-1
size: many
length: 13
V: TRBV7-2

DNA: TGTGCCAGCAGCTCAACAGGGGGTACCGGGGAGCTGTTTTTT
CDR3: CASSSTGGTGELFF
D: TRBD1
J: TRBJ2-2
size: many
length: 14
V: TRBV7-9

DNA: TGTGCCAGCAGTTTTGGACCGGGCACTAATGAAAAACTGTTTTTT
CDR3: CASSFGPGTNEKLFF
D: .
J: TRBJ1-4
size: many
length: 15
V: TRBV27

DNA: TGCAGTGCCGAGACGGACAGGGTGAGCGAGCAGTACTTC
CDR3: CSAETDRVSEQYF
D: TRBD1
J: TRBJ2-7
size: many
length: 13
V: TRBV20-1

DNA: TGCGCCAGCAGCCTCGGGACAGGGGGCGGCGAGCAGTACTTC
CDR3: CASSLGTGGGEQYF
D: TRBD1
J: TRBJ2-7
size: many
length: 14
V: TRBV5-1

DNA: TGCGCCAGCAGTGGGGAGGGTACAGATACGCAGTATTTT
CDR3: CASSGEGTDTQYF
D: TRBD2
J: TRBJ2-3
size: .
length: 13
V: TRBV10-2

DNA: TGTGCCAGCAGGAGGGCAGGGGTAGGGATCAACTATGGCTACACCTTC
CDR3: CASRRAGVGINYGYTF
D: .
J: TRBJ1-2
size: .
length: 16
V: TRBV5-8

DNA: TGTGCCAGCTCACCGGGACTAGCGTCGAACACCGGGGAGCTGTTTTTT
CDR3: CASSPGLASNTGELFF
D: TRBD2
J: TRBJ2-2
size: many
length: 16
V: TRBV18

DNA: TGTGCCAGCAGCCTCAATTTGGCAGATACGCAGTATTTT
CDR3: CASSLNLADTQYF
D: .
J: TRBJ2-3
size: many
length: 13
V: TRBV7-9

DNA: TGCGCCAGCAGCTCCTTGAGCGGTCGGAATAACGAGCAGTACTTC
CDR3: CASSSLSGRNNEQYF
D: .
J: TRBJ2-7
size: .
length: 15
V: TRBV5-1

DNA: TGTGCCCCCCCTCCCCGAGGACAGGGTTGTCAGCCCCAGCATTTT
CDR3: CAPPPRGQGCQPQHF
D: TRBD1
J: TRBJ1-5
size: many
length: 15
V: TRBV19

DNA: TGTGCCAGCTCACCAAAGCTTACCGGGGAGCTGTTTTTT
CDR3: CASSPKLTGELFF
D: .
J: TRBJ2-2
size: many
length: 13
V: TRBV18

DNA: TGTGCCAGCAGTTTTGGCGGGGGAAGCAATCAGCCCCAGCATTTT
CDR3: CASSFGGGSNQPQHF
D: .
J: TRBJ1-5
size: few
length: 15
V: TRBV28

DNA: TGCGCCAGCGGTCCTGCGGGGGGGCAAGATACGCAGTATTTT
CDR3: CASGPAGGQDTQYF
D: TRBD2
J: TRBJ2-3
size: once
length: 14
V: TRBV5-1

DNA: TGTGCCAGCGGTGACAGTAGCTACGAGCAGTACTTC
CDR3: CASGDSSYEQYF
D: .
J: TRBJ2-7
size: few
length: 12
V: TRBV6-2/TRBV6-3

DNA: TGTGCCAGCAGCCCACGCCCCTCCACAGGGATTCAGCCCCAGCATTTT
CDR3: CASSPRPSTGIQPQHF
D: .
J: TRBJ1-5
size: many
length: 16
V: TRBV6-2/TRBV6-3

DNA: TGCAGTGCGGCTTACAATGAGCAGTTCTTC
CDR3: CSAAYNEQFF
D: .
J: TRBJ2-1
size: many
length: 10
V: TRBV20-1

DNA: TGTGCCAGCAGCATATGGACAGGGGACCCTACCGAGCAGTACTTC
CDR3: CASSIWTGDPTEQYF
D: TRBD1
J: TRBJ2-7
size: many
length: 15
V: TRBV7-8

DNA: TGTGCCAGCAGTACTAAAAGACAGGGAGGTGGGACTGAAGCTTTCTTT
CDR3: CASSTKRQGGGTEAFF
D: TRBD1
J: TRBJ1-1
size: many
length: 16
V: TRBV28

DNA: TGTGCCAGCAGGGTCGGCACAGATACGCAGTATTTT
CDR3: CASRVGTDTQYF
D: .
J: TRBJ2-3
size: many
length: 12
V: TRBV28

DNA: TGTGCCATCAGTGAAGGCCGCCGACAGGGGGAAGGCGGGGAGCTGTTTTTT
CDR3: CAISEGRRQGEGGELFF
D: TRBD1
J: TRBJ2-2
size: once
length: 17
V: TRBV10-3

DNA: TGTGCCAGCAGCTCGGACAGAGATGGCTACACCTTC
CDR3: CASSSDRDGYTF
D: .
J: TRBJ1-2
size: .
length: 12
V: TRBV5-4

DNA: TGTGCCAGCAGCCAAGAAATAGCGGCTAGCCAGCCCCAGCATTTT
CDR3: CASSQEIAASQPQHF
D: .
J: TRBJ1-5
size: few
length: 15
V: TRBV4-2

DNA: TGTGCCAGCTCACCAGAGCGGGGGAGCACAGATACGCAGTATTTT
CDR3: CASSPERGSTDTQYF
D: TRBD2
J: TRBJ2-3
size: many
length: 15
V: TRBV18

DNA: TGTGCCAGCAGCCTAGGGAGCGGAGCCTACGAGCAGTACTTC
CDR3: CASSLGSGAYEQYF
D: .
J: TRBJ2-7
size: many
length: 14
V: TRBV7-3

DNA: TGTGCCTGGAGTCGCCGTTCGGGGGAGACCCAGTACTTC
CDR3: CAWSRRSGETQYF
D: .
J: TRBJ2-5
size: many
length: 13
V: TRBV30

DNA: TGTGCCAGCAGTCACCCGGGACATAAAATAAAGGGGAGTTCGGGAGAGACCCAGTACTTC
CDR3: CASSHPGHKIKGSSGETQYF
D: .
J: TRBJ2-5
size: many
length: 20
V: TRBV2

DNA: TGTGCCTGGACCACCGGGCAGGTCGACAGTGAAGCTTTCTTT
CDR3: CAWTTGQVDSEAFF
D: .
J: TRBJ1-1
size: many
length: 14
V: TRBV30

DNA: TGCGCCAGCAGCCGGCTGGGGGGGGCGGGGGGCAATGAGCAGTTCTTC
CDR3: CASSRLGGAGGNEQFF
D: TRBD2
J: TRBJ2-1
size: few
length: 16
V: TRBV4-3

DNA: TGTGCCAGTAGTATCCGCTTCGGGGAAGCTAACTATGGCTACACCTTC
CDR3: CASSIRFGEANYGYTF
D: .
J: TRBJ1-2
size: .
length: 16
V: TRBV19

DNA: TGTGCCAGTAGTATAGAGGGGCACGCTGAAGCTTTCTTT
CDR3: CASSIEGHAEAFF
D: .
J: TRBJ1-1
size: few
length: 13
V: TRBV19

DNA: TGTGCCAGCATTCTCTACGCCGGAGGCTCCGAGCAGTACTTC
CDR3: CASILYAGGSEQYF
D: .
J: TRBJ2-7
size: many
length: 14
V: TRBV2

DNA: TGTGCCAGCTCACCATCGGGACAGGGGACCTATGGCTACACCTTC
CDR3: CASSPSGQGTYGYTF
D: TRBD1
J: TRBJ1-2
size: many
length: 15
V: TRBV18

DNA: TGTGCCAGCAGGCCCGGGACAGGGTTTCGTGAGCAGTTCTTC
CDR3: CASRPGTGFREQFF
D: TRBD1
J: TRBJ2-1
size: many
length: 14
V: TRBV11-2

DNA: TGTGCCAGCAGCTTCGAGACAGGGCGACTCGACGAGCAGTACTTC
CDR3: CASSFETGRLDEQYF
D: TRBD1
J: TRBJ2-7
size: many
length: 15
V: TRBV7-8

DNA: TGCAGTGCCCAAAGGGGCCGGGGATGGGTGAATCAGCCCCAGCATTTT
CDR3: CSAQRGRGWVNQPQHF
D: .
J: TRBJ1-5
size: .
length: 16
V: TRBV20-1

DNA: TGTGCCAGTAGTTGGGTTCGGGGGGCTGGAGAGCAGTACTTC
CDR3: CASSWVRGAGEQYF
D: .
J: TRBJ2-7
size: .
length: 14
V: TRBV19

DNA: TGTGCCAGCAGCTTAGAGGAGGCAGATACGCAGTATTTT
CDR3: CASSLEEADTQYF
D: .
J: TRBJ2-3
size: many
length: 13
V: TRBV11-2

DNA: TGTGCCACCAGCAGGGCCTCGAACGAGCAGTACTTC
CDR3: CATSRASNEQYF
D: .
J: TRBJ2-7
size: .
length: 12
V: TRBV15

DNA: TGTGCCAGCAGCGTACTCGGGACAGGGGGGAACACCGGGGAGCTGTTTTTT
CDR3: CASSVLGTGGNTGELFF
D: TRBD1
J: TRBJ2-2
size: .
length: 17
V: TRBV9

DNA: TGCGCCAGCAGCTTTTCCGGGGGGTGGGCCTACGAGCAGTACTTC
CDR3: CASSFSGGWAYEQYF
D: TRBD2
J: TRBJ2-7
size: few
length: 15
V: TRBV5-1